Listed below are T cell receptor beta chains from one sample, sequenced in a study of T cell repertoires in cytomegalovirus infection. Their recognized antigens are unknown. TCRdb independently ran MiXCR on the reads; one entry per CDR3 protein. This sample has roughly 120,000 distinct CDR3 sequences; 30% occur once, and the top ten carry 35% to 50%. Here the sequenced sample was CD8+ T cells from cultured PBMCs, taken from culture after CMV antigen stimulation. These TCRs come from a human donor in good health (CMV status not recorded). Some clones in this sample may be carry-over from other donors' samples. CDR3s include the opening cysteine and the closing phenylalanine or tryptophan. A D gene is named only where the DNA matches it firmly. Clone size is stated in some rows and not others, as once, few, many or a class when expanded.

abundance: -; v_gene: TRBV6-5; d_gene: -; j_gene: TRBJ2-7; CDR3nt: TGTGCCAGCAGTTACGGGACGGTCCACGAGCAGTACTTC; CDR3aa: CASSYGTVHEQYF
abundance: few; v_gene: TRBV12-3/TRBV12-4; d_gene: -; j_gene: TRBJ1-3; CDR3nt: TGTGCCAGCAGTCTCAGGGCCCTCTCTGGAAACACCATATATTTT; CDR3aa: CASSLRALSGNTIYF
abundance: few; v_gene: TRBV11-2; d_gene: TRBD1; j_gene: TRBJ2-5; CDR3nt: TGTGCCAGCAGCCGTCAGACAGGGGGTAACGGAGGGGAGACCCAGTACTTC; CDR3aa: CASSRQTGGNGGETQYF
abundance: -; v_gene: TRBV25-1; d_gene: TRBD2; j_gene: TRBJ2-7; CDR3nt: TGTGCCAGCAGTGAATATTTCGGGGGGTTCGACGAGCAGTACTTC; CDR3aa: CASSEYFGGFDEQYF
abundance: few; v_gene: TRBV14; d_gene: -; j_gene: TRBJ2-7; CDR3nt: TGTGCCAGCAGCCAAGGGGGTGTCCAGCAGTACTTC; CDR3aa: CASSQGGVQQYF
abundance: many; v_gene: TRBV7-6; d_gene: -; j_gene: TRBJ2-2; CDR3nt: TGTGCCAGCAGCCACCAACAGGGCGCCGGGGAGCTGTTTTTT; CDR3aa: CASSHQQGAGELFF
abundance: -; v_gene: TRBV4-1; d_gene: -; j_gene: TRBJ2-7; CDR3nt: TGTGCCAGCAGCCAAGGGGCCGTAACAGACACCTCCTACGAGCAGTACTTC; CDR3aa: CASSQGAVTDTSYEQYF
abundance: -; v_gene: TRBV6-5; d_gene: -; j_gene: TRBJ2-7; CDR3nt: TGTGCCAGCAGTTACGACTTCCAGCTTGTAGACCACGAGCAGTACTTC; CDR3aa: CASSYDFQLVDHEQYF
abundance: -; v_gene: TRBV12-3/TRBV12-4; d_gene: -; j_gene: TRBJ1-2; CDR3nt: TGTGCCAGCAGTTCTGGAGTCTACTATGGCTACACCTTC; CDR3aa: CASSSGVYYGYTF
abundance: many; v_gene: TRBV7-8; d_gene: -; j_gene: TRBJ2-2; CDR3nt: TGTGCCAGCAGCTTAGTTGTTGCAGCTGGGCCCGGGGAGCTGTTTTTT; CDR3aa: CASSLVVAAGPGELFF
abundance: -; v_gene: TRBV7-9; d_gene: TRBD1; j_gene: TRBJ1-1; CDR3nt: TGTGCCAGCAGCGTACCAGGGGGAGCGAACACTGAAGCTTTCTTT; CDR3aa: CASSVPGGANTEAFF
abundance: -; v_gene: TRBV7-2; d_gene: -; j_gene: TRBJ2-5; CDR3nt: TGTGCCAGCAGCTTAGCGTGGGCGGGGGCAGCACGGGAGACCCAGTACTTC; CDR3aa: CASSLAWAGAARETQYF
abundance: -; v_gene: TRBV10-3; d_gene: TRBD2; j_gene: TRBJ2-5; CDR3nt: TGTGCCATCAGTGGACTAGCGGGGGTCGGAGAGACCCAGTACTTC; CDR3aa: CAISGLAGVGETQYF